This T cell receptor beta chain was observed in a study of regulatory T cells in long-lasting Graves disease. Turning to the study itself: Antithyroid drug use was under 3 months in newly diagnosed Graves' patients.

The TCR beta library used iRepertoire HTBI primers with Arm-PCR amplification of CDR3. TCRdb called the multiplex PCR reads again in MiXCR, with one record for every CDR3 protein. Among 400,000 to 500,000 distinct CDR3 sequences, less than 15% were seen once, and the ten largest hold around a sixth. The time point: newly diagnosed GD, antithyroid drugs for less than 3 months. PBMCs were the source of the RNA used for TCR sequencing. Trimming at V came to 4 bases and at J to 4 bases, leaving 9 bases not matched to a gene. The CDR3 loop spans 15 amino acids. CDR1 SEHNR and CDR2 FQNEAQ come from the germline V gene (reference sequence). These sequences were also reported in another study, on T cells in Graves' hyperthyroidism and ophthalmopathy. That source adds: Lactation, pregnancy, other autoimmune disease or uncontrolled infection excluded patients.

Sequences were derived from peripheral blood mononuclear cells (PBMCs), sampled at new diagnosis, from a patient treated with antithyroid drugs. The sequence derives from a woman in her 50s with Graves disease. The gene calls are TRBV7-9 and TRBJ1-1, with TRBD1 matching over 7 bases. The CDR3 sequence: CASSSTGVGSTEAFF. As DNA, the CDR3 is TGTGCCAGCAGCTCTACAGGGGTCGGAAGCACTGAAGCTTTCTTT. Combining the CDR3 with reference TRBV7-9 and TRBJ1-1 gives the whole variable domain DTGVSQNPRHKITKRGQNVTFRCDPISEHNRLYWYRQTLGQGPEFLTYFQNEAQLEKSRLLSDRFSAERPKGSFSTLEIQRTEQGDSAMYLCASSSTGVGSTEAFFGQGTRLTVV.